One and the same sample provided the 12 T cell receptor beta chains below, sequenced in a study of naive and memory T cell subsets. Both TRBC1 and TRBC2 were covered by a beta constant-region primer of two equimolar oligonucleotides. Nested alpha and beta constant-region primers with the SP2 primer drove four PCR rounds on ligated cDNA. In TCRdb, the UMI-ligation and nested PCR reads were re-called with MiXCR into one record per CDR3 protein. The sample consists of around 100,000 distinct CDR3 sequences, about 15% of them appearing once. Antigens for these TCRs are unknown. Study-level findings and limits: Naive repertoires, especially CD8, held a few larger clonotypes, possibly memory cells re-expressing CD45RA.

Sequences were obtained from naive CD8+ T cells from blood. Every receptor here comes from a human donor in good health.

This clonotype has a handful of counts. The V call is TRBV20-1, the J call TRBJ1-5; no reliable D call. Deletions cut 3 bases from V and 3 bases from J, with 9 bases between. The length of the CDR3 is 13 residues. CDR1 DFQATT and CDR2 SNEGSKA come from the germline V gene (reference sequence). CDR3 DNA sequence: TGCAGTGCTAGGCGGTGGGACAATCAGCCCCAGCATTTT. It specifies CSARRWDNQPQHF.

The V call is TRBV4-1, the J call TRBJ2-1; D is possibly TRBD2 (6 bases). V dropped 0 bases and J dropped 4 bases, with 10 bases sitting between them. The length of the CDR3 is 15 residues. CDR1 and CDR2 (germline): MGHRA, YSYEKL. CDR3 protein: CASSQEGLPYNEQFF. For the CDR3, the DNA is TGCGCCAGCAGCCAAGAAGGACTACCATACAATGAGCAGTTCTTC.

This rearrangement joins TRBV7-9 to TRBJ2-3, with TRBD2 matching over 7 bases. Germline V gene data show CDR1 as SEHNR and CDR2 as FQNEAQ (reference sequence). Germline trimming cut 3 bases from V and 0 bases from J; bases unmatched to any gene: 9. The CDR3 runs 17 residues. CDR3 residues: CASSFSSAGESTDTQYF. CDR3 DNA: TGTGCCAGCAGCTTCAGTTCTGCGGGGGAGAGCACAGATACGCAGTATTTT.

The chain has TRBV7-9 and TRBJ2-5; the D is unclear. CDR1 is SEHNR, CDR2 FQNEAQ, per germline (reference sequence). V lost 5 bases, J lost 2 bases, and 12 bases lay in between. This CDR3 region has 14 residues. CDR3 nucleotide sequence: TGTGCCAGCAGCCCGCCGGTAGGGCAAGAGACCCAGTACTTC. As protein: CASSPPVGQETQYF.

As DNA, the CDR3 is TGTGCCAGCAGTTTGGGGGAGGATGGCTACACCTTC. It codes for CASSLGEDGYTF. V and J are TRBV28 and TRBJ1-2; D might be TRBD1 (5 bases). V gave up 3 bases and J gave up 6 bases, with 8 bases separating them. The CDR3 has 12 residues. Per germline, CDR1 MDHEN and CDR2 SYDVKM.

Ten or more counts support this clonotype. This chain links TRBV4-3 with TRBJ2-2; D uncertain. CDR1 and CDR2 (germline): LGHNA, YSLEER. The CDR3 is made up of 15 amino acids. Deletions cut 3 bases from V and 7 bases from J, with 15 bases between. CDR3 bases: TGCGCCAGCAGCCAGAATGCTGACGCAGGCGGGGAGCTGTTTTTT. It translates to CASSQNADAGGELFF.

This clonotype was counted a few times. CDR3 coding DNA: TGTGCTAGTGGTTTGGTGCCGAACACTGAAGCTTTCTTT. Its protein product is CASGLVPNTEAFF. The gene calls are TRBV12-5 and TRBJ1-1, with D unclear. This CDR3 comprises 13 residues. Deletions cut 0 bases from V and 1 base from J, with 3 bases between. The V gene's germline CDR1 is LGHNT and CDR2 FRNRAP.

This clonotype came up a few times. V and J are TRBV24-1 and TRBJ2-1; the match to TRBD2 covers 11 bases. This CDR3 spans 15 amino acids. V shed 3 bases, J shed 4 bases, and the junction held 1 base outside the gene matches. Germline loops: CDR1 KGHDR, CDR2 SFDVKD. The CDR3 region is CATSDPSGRYNEQFF. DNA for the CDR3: TGTGCCACCAGTGATCCTAGCGGGAGGTACAATGAGCAGTTCTTC.

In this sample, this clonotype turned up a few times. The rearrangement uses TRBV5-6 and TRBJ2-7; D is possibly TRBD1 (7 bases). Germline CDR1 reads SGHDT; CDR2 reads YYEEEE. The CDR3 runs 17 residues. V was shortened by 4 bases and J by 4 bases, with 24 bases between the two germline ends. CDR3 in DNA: TGTGCCAGCAGCCCAGACGGTTGGGCAGGGGGGACATACGAGCAGTACTTC. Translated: CASSPDGWAGGTYEQYF.

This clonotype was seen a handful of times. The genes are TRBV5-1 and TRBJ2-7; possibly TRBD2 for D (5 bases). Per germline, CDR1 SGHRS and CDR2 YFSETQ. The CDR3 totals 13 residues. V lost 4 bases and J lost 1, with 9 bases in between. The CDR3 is CASSVSASYEQYF. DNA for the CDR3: TGCGCCAGCAGCGTTAGCGCTTCCTACGAGCAGTACTTC.

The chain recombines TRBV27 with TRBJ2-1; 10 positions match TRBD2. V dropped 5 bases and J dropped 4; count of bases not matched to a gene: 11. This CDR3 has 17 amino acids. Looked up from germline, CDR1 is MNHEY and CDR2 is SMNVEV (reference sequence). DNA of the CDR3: TGTGCCAGCAGTCCTTCTGGGGGGACTAGCGCTTACAATGAGCAGTTCTTC. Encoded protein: CASSPSGGTSAYNEQFF.

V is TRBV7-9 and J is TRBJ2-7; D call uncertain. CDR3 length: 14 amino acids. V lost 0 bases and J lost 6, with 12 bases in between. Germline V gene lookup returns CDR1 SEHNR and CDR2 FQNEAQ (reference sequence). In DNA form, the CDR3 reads TGTGCCAGCAGCTTAGCCCTCGAAACTGGCGAGCAGTACTTC. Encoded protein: CASSLALETGEQYF.